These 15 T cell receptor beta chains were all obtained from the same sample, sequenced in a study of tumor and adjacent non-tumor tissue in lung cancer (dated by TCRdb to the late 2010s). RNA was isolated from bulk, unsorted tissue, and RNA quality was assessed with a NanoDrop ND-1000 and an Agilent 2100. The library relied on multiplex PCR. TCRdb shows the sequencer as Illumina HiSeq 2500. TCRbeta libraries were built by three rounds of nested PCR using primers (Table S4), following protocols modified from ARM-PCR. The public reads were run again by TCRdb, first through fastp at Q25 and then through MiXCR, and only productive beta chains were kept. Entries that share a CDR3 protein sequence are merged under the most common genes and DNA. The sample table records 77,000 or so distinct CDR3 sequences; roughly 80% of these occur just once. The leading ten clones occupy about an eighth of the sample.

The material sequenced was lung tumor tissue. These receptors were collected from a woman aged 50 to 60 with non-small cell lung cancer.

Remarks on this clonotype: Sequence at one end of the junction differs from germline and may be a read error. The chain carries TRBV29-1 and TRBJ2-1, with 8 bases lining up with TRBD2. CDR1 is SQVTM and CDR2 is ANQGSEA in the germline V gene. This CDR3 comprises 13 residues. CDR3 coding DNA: TGCGGCGTTCTGAGCGGGAGAAACAATGAGCACTTCTTC. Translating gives CGVLSGRNNEHFF.

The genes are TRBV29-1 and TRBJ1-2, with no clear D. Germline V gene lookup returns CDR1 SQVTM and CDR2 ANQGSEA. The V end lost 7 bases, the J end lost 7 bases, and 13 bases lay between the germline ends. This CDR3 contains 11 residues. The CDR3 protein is CSALEGLGYTF. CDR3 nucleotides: TGCAGCGCTCTGGAAGGACTTGGCTACACCTTC.

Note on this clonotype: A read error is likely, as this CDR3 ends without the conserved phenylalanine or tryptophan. CDR3 nucleotide sequence: TGTGCCAGCAGTGACCGAGCGGGAGCGGCGTATGAGCAGTTCCTC. As protein: CASSDRAGAAYEQFL. The rearrangement links TRBV6-1 to TRBJ2-1, with TRBD2 matching 8 bases. The CDR3 consists of 15 residues. Germline CDR1 reads MNHNS; CDR2 reads SASEGT. Unmatched junction bases numbered 9, after V lost 3 bases and J lost 8 bases.

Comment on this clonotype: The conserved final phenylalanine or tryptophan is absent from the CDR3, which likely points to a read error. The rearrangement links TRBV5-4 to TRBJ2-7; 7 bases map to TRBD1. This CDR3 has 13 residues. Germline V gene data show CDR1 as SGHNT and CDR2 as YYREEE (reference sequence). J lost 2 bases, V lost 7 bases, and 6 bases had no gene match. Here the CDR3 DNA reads TGTGCCAGCGGCATGGGACAGACCTACGAGCAGTACTTA. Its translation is CASGMGQTYEQYL.

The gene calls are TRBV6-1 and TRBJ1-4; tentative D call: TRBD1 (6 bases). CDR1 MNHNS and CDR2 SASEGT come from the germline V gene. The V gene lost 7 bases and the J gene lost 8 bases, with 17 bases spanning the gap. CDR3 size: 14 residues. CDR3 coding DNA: TGTGCCAGCAACTCCCAGGATAGGGGGGAAAAACTGTTTTTT. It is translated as CASNSQDRGEKLFF.

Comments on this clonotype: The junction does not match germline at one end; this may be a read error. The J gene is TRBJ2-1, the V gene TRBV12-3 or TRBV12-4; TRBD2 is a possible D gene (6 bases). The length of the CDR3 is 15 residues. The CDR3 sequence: CASSLESGASNEQLF. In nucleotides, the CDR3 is TGTGCCAGCAGTTTGGAGTCGGGAGCTAGCAATGAGCAGTTATTC.

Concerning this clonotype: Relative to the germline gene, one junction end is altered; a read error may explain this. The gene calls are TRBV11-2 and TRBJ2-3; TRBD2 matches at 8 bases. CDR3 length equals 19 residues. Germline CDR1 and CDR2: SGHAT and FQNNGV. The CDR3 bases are TGTGCCAGCACCCTTACGGAACTAGCGGAAGGGCCTTCAACAGATACACAGTATTTT. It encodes CASTLTELAEGPSTDTQYF. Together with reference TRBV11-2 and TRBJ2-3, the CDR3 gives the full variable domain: EAGVAQSPRYKIIEKRQSVAFWCNPISGHATLYWYQQILGQGPKLLIQFQNNGVVDDSQLPKDRFSAERLKGVDSTLKIQPAKLEDSAVYLCASTLTELAEGPSTDTQYFGPGTRLTVL.

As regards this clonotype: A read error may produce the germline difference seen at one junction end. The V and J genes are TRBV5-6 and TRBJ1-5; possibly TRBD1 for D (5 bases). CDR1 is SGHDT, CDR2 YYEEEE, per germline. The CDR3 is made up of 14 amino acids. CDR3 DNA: TGTGCCAGCAGCTTGGGGCAGGGTGACCAGCCCCTGCACTTT. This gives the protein CASSLGQGDQPLHF.

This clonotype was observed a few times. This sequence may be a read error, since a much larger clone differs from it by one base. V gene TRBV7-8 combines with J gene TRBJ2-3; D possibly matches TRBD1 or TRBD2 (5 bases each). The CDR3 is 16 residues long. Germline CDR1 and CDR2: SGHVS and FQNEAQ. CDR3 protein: CASSLAPVGVADTQYF. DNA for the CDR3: TGTGCCAGCAGCCTAGCCCCGGTAGGGGTAGCAGATACGCAGTATTTT.

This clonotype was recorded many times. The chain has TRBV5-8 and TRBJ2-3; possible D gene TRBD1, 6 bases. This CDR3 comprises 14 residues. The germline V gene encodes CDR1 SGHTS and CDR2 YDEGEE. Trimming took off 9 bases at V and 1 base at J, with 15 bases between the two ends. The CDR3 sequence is CANRRTDRTDTQYF. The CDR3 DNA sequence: TGTGCCAACCGACGGACAGACCGCACAGATACGCAGTATTTT.

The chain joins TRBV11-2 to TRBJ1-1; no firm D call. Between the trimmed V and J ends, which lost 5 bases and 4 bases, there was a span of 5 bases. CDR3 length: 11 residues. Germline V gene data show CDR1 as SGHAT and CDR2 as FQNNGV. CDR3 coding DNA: TGTGCCAGCAGCCCGTTCACTGAAGCTTTCTTT. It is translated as CASSPFTEAFF.

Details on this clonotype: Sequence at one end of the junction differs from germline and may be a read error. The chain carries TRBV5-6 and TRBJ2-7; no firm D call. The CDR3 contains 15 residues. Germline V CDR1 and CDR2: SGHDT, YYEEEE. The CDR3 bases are TGTGCCGGCAGCTTGTGGAAGCAGTTTACCTACGAGCAGTACTTC. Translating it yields CAGSLWKQFTYEQYF.

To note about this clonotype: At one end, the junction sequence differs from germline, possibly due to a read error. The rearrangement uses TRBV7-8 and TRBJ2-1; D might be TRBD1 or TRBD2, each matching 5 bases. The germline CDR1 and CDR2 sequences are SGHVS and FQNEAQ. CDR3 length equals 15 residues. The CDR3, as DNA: TGTGTCAGCAGCTCCCATGGGACCACAGAAAGGGAGCAGTTCTTC. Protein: CVSSSHGTTEREQFF.

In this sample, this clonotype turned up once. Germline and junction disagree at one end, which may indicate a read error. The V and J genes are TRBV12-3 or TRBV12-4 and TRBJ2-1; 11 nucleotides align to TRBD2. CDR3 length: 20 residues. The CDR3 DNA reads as TGTGCCAGCAGATTCCAAGGGGGCTTTGGGACTAGCGGAGAGTACAATGAGGAGTTCTTC. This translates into CASRFQGGFGTSGEYNEEFF.

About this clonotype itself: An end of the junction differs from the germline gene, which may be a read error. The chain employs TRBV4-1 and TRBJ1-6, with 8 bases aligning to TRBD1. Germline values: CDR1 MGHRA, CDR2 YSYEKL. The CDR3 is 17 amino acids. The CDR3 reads CASIQLVDRERDSPLHF. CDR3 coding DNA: TGCGCCAGCATCCAACTAGTGGACAGGGAGCGGGATTCACCCCTCCACTTT.